The TCR beta chain under discussion was sequenced for a study of cytomegalovirus exposure and HLA in healthy donors. The CDR3 is made up of 15 amino acids. Notes on the study in general: Sequencing artifact likely explains a cluster of highly shared sequence variants. A later analysis linked a missense variant in DCLRE1C to the trimming of TCR beta V and J genes.

Turning to this clone: Antigen unknown.

Primers for the PCR totalled 60 Vbeta and 13 Jbeta. Generated by immunoSEQ multiplex PCR, the TCRdb table keeps only in-frame clones and is missing some. This sample contains 200,000 to 250,000 clones. This clonotype was obtained from a girl between 2 and 10 years old in good health and CMV-seropositive. Sequencing was carried out using PBMCs. This sequence joins TRBV21-1 and TRBJ1-6. TRBV21-1 is deemed a pseudogene. The DNA of the CDR3 is TGTGCCAGCAGCAAAGTGGTAGTCTATAATTCACCCCTCCACTTT. Translating it yields CASSKVVVYNSPLHF.